This T cell receptor (beta chain) was obtained from a study of T cell responses to AZD1222 COVID-19 vaccine. Regarding the study as a whole: Among those given AZD1222, only five or six were seropositive at baseline. Donors in the cohort were predominantly white British and more often female, and clonal diversity was possibly underestimated. Spike-wide coverage was observed for vaccine-associated CD4 TCRs, with dominant responses at 160-218 and 743-854.

V was clipped by 6 bases and J by 0 bases, with 12 bases between them. The germline CDR1 and CDR2 sequences are WSHSY and SAAADI. The CDR3 contains 14 residues. Sequencing used immunoSEQ multiplex PCR; TCRdb keeps in-frame clones, though not all of them. This sample has approximately 130,000 clones, with 88% found just once. For this clone: Its specificity is not known.

Sequences were derived from peripheral blood, sampled 28 days after the second AZD1222 dose. This TCR came from an adult who received the AZD1222 COVID-19 vaccine. The gene calls are TRBV10-2 and TRBJ2-7; D uncertain. The CDR3 loop reads CASRRKQSSYEQYF. The CDR3 bases are TGCGCCAGCAGGAGGAAGCAAAGCTCCTACGAGCAGTACTTC.